One and the same sample provided the 25 T cell receptor beta chains below, sequenced in a study of blood T cell repertoires in COVID-19. The protocol was immunoSEQ multiplex PCR, while the TCRdb copy is restricted to in-frame clones and leaves out a portion. Here the sample spans approximately 270,000 clones, 80% to 90% being singletons. Sequencing was done on a sample of PBMCs or T cells enriched from blood (not recorded which). These receptors originate from a woman between 25 and 40 years old who had recovered from COVID-19.

The rearrangement links TRBV27 to TRBJ1-6; D unresolved. The V end was cut by 0 bases, the J end by 9 bases, with 6 bases between. The germline V gene has CDR1 MNHEY and CDR2 SMNVEV (reference sequence). This CDR3 contains 13 residues. CDR3 region: CASSLSAGSPLHF. In DNA, the CDR3 is TGTGCCAGCAGTTTATCGGCGGGTTCACCCCTCCACTTT.

Only one count was recorded for this clone. The chain couples TRBV27 to TRBJ1-4, with 9 bases identical to TRBD1. Trimming at V came to 5 bases and at J to 8 bases, leaving 12 bases not matched to a gene. Germline CDR1 MNHEY, CDR2 SMNVEV (reference sequence). The CDR3 has 16 amino acids. CDR3 residues: CASSPPSTGGSEKLFF. The CDR3 coding sequence is TGTGCCAGCAGTCCGCCCTCGACAGGGGGAAGCGAAAAACTGTTTTTT.

V gene TRBV18 combines with J gene TRBJ2-7; TRBD2 aligns across 8 bases. After removal of 3 bases from V and 6 bases from J, the junction contained 7 bases not matched to a gene. The CDR3 contains 14 residues. CDR1 is KGHSH and CDR2 is LQKENI in the germline V gene. CDR3 sequence (DNA): TGTGCCAGCTCACCTGGGACTAGTGGAGCCGAGCAGTACTTC. Translation: CASSPGTSGAEQYF.

The V call is TRBV28, the J call TRBJ1-5; D is ambiguous. The CDR3 extends over 14 amino acids. V was clipped by 6 bases and J by 3 bases, with 12 bases between them. The germline V gene has CDR1 MDHEN and CDR2 SYDVKM. The CDR3 is CASRRTGNNQPQHF. CDR3 coding DNA: TGTGCCAGCAGGCGGACGGGGAACAATCAGCCCCAGCATTTT.

This clone was observed once. For the CDR3, the DNA is TGTGCCAGCAGCTTAGCGCTCGGGGACTACGAGCAGTACTTC. This codes for CASSLALGDYEQYF. The gene calls are TRBV7-8 and TRBJ2-7; the D gene is possibly TRBD2 (5 bases). The V gene lost 0 bases and the J gene lost 3 bases, with 9 bases spanning the gap. CDR1 is SGHVS and CDR2 is FQNEAQ in the germline V gene. The CDR3 is 14 amino acids.

The V gene is TRBV7-2, the J gene TRBJ1-5; D not certain. V was shortened by 3 bases and J by 11 bases, with 14 bases between the two germline ends. This CDR3 has 13 amino acids. CDR1 SGHTA and CDR2 FQGNSA come from the germline V gene. The CDR3 loop is CASSFYGRETQHF. The DNA of the CDR3 is TGTGCCAGCAGCTTCTATGGAAGGGAGACCCAGCATTTT.

CDR3 DNA sequence: TGTGCCAGCAGCACACCCCCCTATGGCTACACCTTC. It encodes CASSTPPYGYTF. The V and J genes are TRBV6-2 or TRBV6-3 and TRBJ1-2; D remains ambiguous. Germline values: CDR1 MNHEY, CDR2 SVGEGT. The germline V and J ends were trimmed by 6 bases and 4 bases, with 9 bases remaining between them. The CDR3 covers 12 residues.

The J gene is TRBJ1-1, the V gene TRBV28; 8 bases map to TRBD1. The CDR3 sequence is 14 residues long. With 5 bases clipped from V and 3 bases from J, the junction kept 5 bases outside the gene matches. Germline CDR1 and CDR2: MDHEN and SYDVKM. The CDR3 sequence: CASSTRGQDTEAFF. CDR3 in DNA: TGTGCCAGCAGTACCAGGGGGCAGGACACTGAAGCTTTCTTT.

J is TRBJ1-1 and V is TRBV11-2, with a weak D call TRBD1 (5 bases). CDR3 length: 14 amino acids. Germline V CDR1 and CDR2: SGHAT, FQNNGV. V shed 0 bases and J shed 6 bases, with 11 bases lying between them. CDR3 sequence: CASSLDPGGSEAFF. For the CDR3, the DNA is TGTGCCAGCAGCTTAGATCCCGGGGGGTCTGAAGCTTTCTTT.

This clone occurred a few times. The sample holds other DNA sequences that translate to the same CDR3. V usage is TRBV18 and J usage is TRBJ1-1; no clear D gene. CDR1 KGHSH and CDR2 LQKENI come from the germline V gene. V shed 6 bases and J shed 1 base, with 9 bases lying between them. CDR3 length: 13 amino acids. The CDR3 coding sequence is TGTGCCAGCTCCCGACAAGAGAACACTGAAGCTTTCTTT. It translates to CASSRQENTEAFF.

This rearrangement joins TRBV7-2 to TRBJ2-7; D unresolved. Germline lookup yields CDR1 SGHTA and CDR2 FQGNSA. Trimming stripped 1 base from V and 9 bases from J, with 16 bases between. The CDR3 totals 14 residues. CDR3 loop: CASSLESSPSGQYF. The CDR3 bases are TGTGCCAGCAGCTTAGAGTCGTCCCCGTCGGGGCAGTACTTC.

This clone was detected only a few times. The chain combines TRBV27 with TRBJ2-2; 8 nucleotides align to TRBD1. The V gene's germline CDR1 is MNHEY and CDR2 SMNVEV (reference sequence). The CDR3 consists of 12 residues. With V trimmed by 7 bases and J by 7 bases, 2 bases remained unmatched. The CDR3 here is CASTGGRGELFF. The CDR3 DNA follows: TGTGCCAGCACAGGGGGCCGCGGGGAGCTGTTTTTT.

V and J are TRBV6-1 and TRBJ1-2; 8 bases are shared with TRBD1. The V gene end was trimmed by 2 bases and the J gene end by 4 bases; junction bases not matched to a gene: 9. Germline CDR1 reads MNHNS; CDR2 reads SASEGT. This CDR3 is 16 amino acids long. CDR3 sequence reads: CASSEWAGTGTYGYTF. DNA for the CDR3: TGTGCCAGCAGTGAATGGGCCGGGACAGGTACCTATGGCTACACCTTC.

The chain uses TRBV5-1 and TRBJ2-1; 8 bases align to TRBD2. The CDR3 is 16 amino acids. With V trimmed by 0 bases and J by 0 bases, 2 bases remained unmatched. Germline V gene sequence: CDR1 SGHRS, CDR2 YFSETQ. The CDR3 sequence is CASSLGGRSSYNEQFF. In DNA form, the CDR3 reads TGCGCCAGCAGCTTGGGCGGGAGGAGCTCCTACAATGAGCAGTTCTTC.

The chain combines TRBV5-4 with TRBJ1-4; 7 bases map to TRBD1. The length of the CDR3 is 15 residues. The trim removed 0 bases at V and 3 bases at J, leaving 2 bases unmatched. The germline V gene encodes CDR1 SGHNT and CDR2 YYREEE (reference sequence). CDR3 in DNA: TGTGCCAGCAGCTTGGGGGGACAGCCTAATGAAAAACTGTTTTTT. Amino acids: CASSLGGQPNEKLFF.

This sequence joins TRBV19 and TRBJ1-5; possible D gene TRBD1, 5 bases. CDR3 length: 16 residues. V dropped 7 bases and J dropped 3 bases, with 19 bases sitting between them. The germline gives CDR1 LNHDA, CDR2 SQIVND (reference sequence). CDR3 loop: CASKILTGTYNQPQHF. In nucleotides, the CDR3 is TGTGCCAGTAAAATACTCACAGGTACCTACAATCAGCCCCAGCATTTT.

In its sample, this clone was seen once. V is TRBV5-1 and J is TRBJ1-1; no reliable D call. This CDR3 comprises 14 residues. Germline V gene data show CDR1 as SGHRS and CDR2 as YFSETQ. V was cut by 4 bases and J by 2 bases, with 12 bases left in between. CDR3 DNA: TGCGCCAGCAGCCTTGGAGTCAGCAACACTGAAGCTTTCTTT. It encodes CASSLGVSNTEAFF.

The rearrangement joins TRBV6-5 to TRBJ1-3; possible D gene TRBD1, 6 bases. The V gene lost 6 bases and the J gene lost 3 bases, with 15 bases spanning the gap. There are 15 residues in the CDR3. Looked up from germline, CDR1 is MNHEY and CDR2 is SVGAGI. For the CDR3, the DNA is TGTGCCAGCAGAAGCACAGGGTCTTATGGAAACACCATATATTTT. It yields the protein CASRSTGSYGNTIYF.

This clone occurred a few times. The chain uses TRBV9 and TRBJ1-1; 7 nucleotides line up with TRBD1. With 4 bases clipped from V and 8 bases from J, the junction kept 14 bases outside the gene matches. This CDR3 region has 15 residues. CDR1 and CDR2 (germline): SGDLS, YYNGEE. CDR3 nucleotide sequence: TGTGCCAGCAGCCCCAGGGGGAGTGGCTCAACCGAAGCTTTCTTT. Amino acid sequence: CASSPRGSGSTEAFF.

V usage is TRBV28 and J usage is TRBJ1-1; D not resolved. The CDR3 is 12 amino acids. Trimming took 3 bases from V and 10 from J, leaving 12 bases between them. Germline V gene data show CDR1 as MDHEN and CDR2 as SYDVKM. The CDR3 sequence: CASSFSKRGAFF. The CDR3 nucleotides read TGTGCCAGCAGTTTCTCAAAGCGAGGAGCTTTCTTT.

This clone is a singleton in its sample. The chain combines TRBV7-9 with TRBJ2-1; 9 bases fit TRBD2. CDR1 SEHNR and CDR2 FQNEAQ come from the germline V gene (reference sequence). The trim removed 9 bases at V and 7 bases at J, leaving 16 bases unmatched. This CDR3 is built from 16 residues. The CDR3 DNA reads as TGTGCCAGTTTCTCGGAGGTTAGCGGGAGATGGAATGAGCAGTTCTTC. It specifies CASFSEVSGRWNEQFF.

The chain is built from TRBV6-5 and TRBJ1-2, with D tentatively TRBD1 (6 bases). V was trimmed by 6 bases and J by 4 bases, leaving 9 bases between them. CDR3 length equals 12 residues. Looked up from germline, CDR1 is MNHEY and CDR2 is SVGAGI. The CDR3 DNA sequence: TGTGCCAGCAGGGACAGAAGCTATGGCTACACCTTC. It translates to CASRDRSYGYTF.

The rearrangement links TRBV7-9 to TRBJ1-4; D perhaps matches TRBD1 (6 bases). V was shortened by 5 bases and J by 3 bases, with 16 bases between the two germline ends. The CDR3 has 16 amino acids. Germline-derived CDR1 and CDR2 are SEHNR and FQNEAQ (reference sequence). The CDR3 DNA reads TGTGCCAGCAGCCACACAGGGTCGAAGGCTAATGAAAAACTGTTTTTT. Translated, it gives CASSHTGSKANEKLFF. The complete variable domain, with remaining parts taken from reference TRBV7-9 and TRBJ1-4, reads DTGVSQNPRHKITKRGQNVTFRCDPISEHNRLYWYRQTLGQGPEFLTYFQNEAQLEKSRLLSDRFSAERPKGSFSTLEIQRTEQGDSAMYLCASSHTGSKANEKLFFGSGTQLSVL.

CDR3 DNA: TGTGCCAGCAGCCTAAGGGGGGAAAAACTGTTTTTT. Translated: CASSLRGEKLFF. The V gene is TRBV14, the J gene TRBJ1-4; possible D gene TRBD1, 6 bases. Germline values: CDR1 SGHDN, CDR2 FVKESK. The V end lost 4 bases, the J end lost 8 bases, and 8 bases lay between the germline ends. The CDR3 runs to 12 residues.

This chain links TRBV6-5 with TRBJ1-1; TRBD1 matches 9 bases. V gave up 8 bases and J gave up 4 bases; unmatched junction bases: 5. Per the germline V gene, CDR1 is MNHEY and CDR2 is SVGAGI. The CDR3 sequence is 13 residues long. CDR3 DNA: TGTGCCAGCCGGGACAGGGTTCCCACTGAAGCTTTCTTT. The encoded protein is CASRDRVPTEAFF.